This TCR beta chain was captured in a study of T cell changes during pregnancy in multiple sclerosis (dated by TCRdb to the late 2010s). Context from the whole study: In women with multiple sclerosis, the researchers looked at how the T cell repertoire shifted as pregnancy progressed.

V and J lose 4 bases and 2 bases, and a span of 5 bases separates them. Looking up the germline V gene yields CDR1 SNHLY and CDR2 FYNNEI. Including the terminal cysteine and phenylalanine, the CDR3 comprises 12 residues. Only the CDR3 part of the read is kept: 36 bases, read in frame from the first base. Library construction relied on the immunoSEQ multiplex PCR assay. The clones in this table, taken by TCRdb from immuneACCESS, are in-frame only. Not every clone is retained; where verified, under half of the shortfall comes from an unresolved V gene, and the cause of the rest is unknown. This sample lists about 77,000 clones; around 91% were detected once. The ten largest clones represent approximately 1.9% of the sample. On this clone itself: Its antigen is still unknown. No much larger clone is present one base from it, and per-base qualities are unavailable.

The sequence joins TRBV2 to TRBJ1-1; too little of a D gene remains to name it. The sequence was obtained from a female donor with multiple sclerosis, enrolled in a pregnancy study. Sequences were derived from peripheral blood, sampled before pregnancy. The CDR3 region reads CASSAYNTEAFF. Read as DNA, the sequence is TGTGCCAGCAGTGCCTATAACACTGAAGCTTTCTTT.